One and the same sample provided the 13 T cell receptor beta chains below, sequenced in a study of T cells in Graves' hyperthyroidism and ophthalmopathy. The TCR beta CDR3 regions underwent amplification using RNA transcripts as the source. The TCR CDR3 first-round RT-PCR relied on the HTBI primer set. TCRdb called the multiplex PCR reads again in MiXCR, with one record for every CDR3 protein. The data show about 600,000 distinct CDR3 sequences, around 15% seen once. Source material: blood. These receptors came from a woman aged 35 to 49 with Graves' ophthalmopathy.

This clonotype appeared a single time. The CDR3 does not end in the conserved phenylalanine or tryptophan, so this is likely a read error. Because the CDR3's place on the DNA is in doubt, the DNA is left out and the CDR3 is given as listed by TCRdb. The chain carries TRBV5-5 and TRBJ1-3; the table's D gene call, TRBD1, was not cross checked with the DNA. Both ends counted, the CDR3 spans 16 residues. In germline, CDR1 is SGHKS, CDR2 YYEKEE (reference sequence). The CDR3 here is CASRGQAAHSGNTTYL.

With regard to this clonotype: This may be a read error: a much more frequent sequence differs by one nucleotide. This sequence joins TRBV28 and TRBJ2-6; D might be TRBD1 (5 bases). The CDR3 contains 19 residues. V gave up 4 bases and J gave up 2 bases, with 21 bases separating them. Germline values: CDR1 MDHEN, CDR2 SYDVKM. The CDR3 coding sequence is TGTGCCAGCAGTTCTGGGGCCCTGAACAGCTCAGCTGGGGCCAACGTCCTGACTTTC. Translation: CASSSGALNSSAGANVLTF.

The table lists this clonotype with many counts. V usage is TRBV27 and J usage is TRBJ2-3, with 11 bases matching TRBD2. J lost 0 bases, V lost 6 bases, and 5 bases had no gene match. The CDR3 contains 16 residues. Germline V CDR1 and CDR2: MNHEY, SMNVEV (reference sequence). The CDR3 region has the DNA TGTGCCAGCAGACTAGCGGGAGTCCTAAGCACAGATACGCAGTATTTT. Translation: CASRLAGVLSTDTQYF.

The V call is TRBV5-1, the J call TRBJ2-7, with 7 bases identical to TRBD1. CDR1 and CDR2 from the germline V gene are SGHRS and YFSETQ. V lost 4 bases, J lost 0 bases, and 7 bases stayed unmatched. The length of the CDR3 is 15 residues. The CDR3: CASSVDRTFSYEQYF. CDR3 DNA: TGCGCCAGCAGCGTGGACAGGACATTCTCCTACGAGCAGTACTTC. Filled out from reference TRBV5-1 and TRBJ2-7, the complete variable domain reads KAGVTQTPRYLIKTRGQQVTLSCSPISGHRSVSWYQQTPGQGLQFLFEYFSETQRNKGNFPGRFSGRQFSNSRSEMNVSTLELGDSALYLCASSVDRTFSYEQYFGPGTRLTVT.

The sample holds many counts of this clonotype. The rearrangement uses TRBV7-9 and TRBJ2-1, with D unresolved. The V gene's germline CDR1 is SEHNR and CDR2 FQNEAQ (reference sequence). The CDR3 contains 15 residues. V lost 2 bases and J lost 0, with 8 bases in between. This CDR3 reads CASSLSGFSYNEQFF. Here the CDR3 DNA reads TGTGCCAGCAGCTTATCGGGTTTCTCCTACAATGAGCAGTTCTTC.

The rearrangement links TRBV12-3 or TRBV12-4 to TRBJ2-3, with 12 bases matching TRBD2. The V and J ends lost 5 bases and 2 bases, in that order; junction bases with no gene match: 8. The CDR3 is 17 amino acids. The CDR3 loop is CASSPLLAGGSTDTQYF. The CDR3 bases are TGTGCCAGCAGTCCGCTACTAGCGGGGGGTTCCACAGATACGCAGTATTTT.

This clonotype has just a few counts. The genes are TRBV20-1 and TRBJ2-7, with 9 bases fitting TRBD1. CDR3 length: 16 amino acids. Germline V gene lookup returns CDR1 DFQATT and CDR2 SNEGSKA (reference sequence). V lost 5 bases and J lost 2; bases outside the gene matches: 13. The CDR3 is CSALGQGTVVTYEQYF. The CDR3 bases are TGCAGTGCTTTGGGACAGGGCACCGTCGTGACCTACGAGCAGTACTTC.

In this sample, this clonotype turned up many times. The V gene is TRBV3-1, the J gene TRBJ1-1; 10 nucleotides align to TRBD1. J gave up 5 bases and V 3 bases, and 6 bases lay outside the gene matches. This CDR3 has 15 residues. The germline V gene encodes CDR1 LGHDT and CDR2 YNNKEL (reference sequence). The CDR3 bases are TGTGCCAGCAGCCACTCGACAGGGGGCGGGACTGAAGCTTTCTTT. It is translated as CASSHSTGGGTEAFF.

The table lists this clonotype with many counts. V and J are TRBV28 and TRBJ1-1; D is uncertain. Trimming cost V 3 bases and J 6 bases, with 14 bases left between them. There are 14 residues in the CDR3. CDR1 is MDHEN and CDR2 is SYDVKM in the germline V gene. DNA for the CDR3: TGTGCCAGCAGTTTCAGCCTGACTACCGCTGAAGCTTTCTTT. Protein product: CASSFSLTTAEAFF.

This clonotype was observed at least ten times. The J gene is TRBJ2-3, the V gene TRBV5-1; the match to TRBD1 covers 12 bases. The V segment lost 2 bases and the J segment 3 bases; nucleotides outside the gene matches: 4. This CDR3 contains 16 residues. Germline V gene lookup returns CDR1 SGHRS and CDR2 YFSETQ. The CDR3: CASSFSGQGATDTQYF. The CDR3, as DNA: TGCGCCAGCAGCTTCTCGGGACAGGGGGCAACAGATACGCAGTATTTT.

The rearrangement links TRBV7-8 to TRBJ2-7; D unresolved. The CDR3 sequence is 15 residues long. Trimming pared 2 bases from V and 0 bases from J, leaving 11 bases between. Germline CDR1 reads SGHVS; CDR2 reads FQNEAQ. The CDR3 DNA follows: TGTGCCAGCAGCTTATCTTGGGGAACCTCCTACGAGCAGTACTTC. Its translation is CASSLSWGTSYEQYF.

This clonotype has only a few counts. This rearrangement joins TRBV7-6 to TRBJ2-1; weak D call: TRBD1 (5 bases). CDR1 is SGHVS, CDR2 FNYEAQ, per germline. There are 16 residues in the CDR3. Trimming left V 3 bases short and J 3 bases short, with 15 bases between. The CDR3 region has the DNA TGTGCCAGCAGCTTGTTGGCGAAGGGGAACTACAATGAGCAGTTCTTC. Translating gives CASSLLAKGNYNEQFF.

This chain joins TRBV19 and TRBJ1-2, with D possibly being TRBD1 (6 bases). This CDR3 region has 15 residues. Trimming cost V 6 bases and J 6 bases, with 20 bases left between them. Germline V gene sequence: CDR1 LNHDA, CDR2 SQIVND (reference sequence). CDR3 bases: TGTGCCAGTAGGAGAGAGGGCACAGGGTCGGATGGCTACACCTTC. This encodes CASRREGTGSDGYTF.